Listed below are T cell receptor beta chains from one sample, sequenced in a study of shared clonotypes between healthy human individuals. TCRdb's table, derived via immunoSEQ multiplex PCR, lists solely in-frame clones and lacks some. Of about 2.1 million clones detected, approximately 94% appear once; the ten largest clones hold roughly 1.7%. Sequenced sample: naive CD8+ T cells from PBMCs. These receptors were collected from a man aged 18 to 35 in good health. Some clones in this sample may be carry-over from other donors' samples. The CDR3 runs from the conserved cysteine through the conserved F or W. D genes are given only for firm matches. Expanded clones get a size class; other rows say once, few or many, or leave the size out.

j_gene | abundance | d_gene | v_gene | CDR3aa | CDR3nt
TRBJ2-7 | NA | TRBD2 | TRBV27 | CASSPGLAGVWPWYEQYF | TGTGCCAGCTCTCCGGGACTAGCGGGAGTATGGCCTTGGTACGAGCAGTACTTC
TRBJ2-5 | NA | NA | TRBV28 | CASSSTGGPETQYF | TGTGCCAGCAGTTCGACTGGGGGCCCGGAGACCCAGTACTTC
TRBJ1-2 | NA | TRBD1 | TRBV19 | CATTGSNYGYTF | TGTGCCACGACAGGGTCTAACTATGGCTACACCTTC
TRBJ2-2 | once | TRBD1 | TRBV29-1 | CSVFPGQGSTGELFF | TGCAGCGTTTTTCCCGGACAGGGTTCCACCGGGGAGCTGTTTTTT
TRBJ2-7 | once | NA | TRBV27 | CASSFGATYEQYF | TGTGCCAGCAGTTTTGGAGCGACCTACGAGCAGTACTTC
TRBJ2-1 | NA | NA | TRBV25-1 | CASRPGAYNEQFF | TGTGCCAGCAGGCCCGGGGCCTACAATGAGCAGTTCTTC
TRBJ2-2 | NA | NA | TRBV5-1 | CAGSRPGANTGELFF | TGCGCCGGCTCCCGACCGGGAGCGAACACCGGGGAGCTGTTTTTT
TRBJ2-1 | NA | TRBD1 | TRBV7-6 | CASSSGQGLNEQFF | TGTGCCAGCAGCTCCGGACAGGGCCTCAATGAGCAGTTCTTC
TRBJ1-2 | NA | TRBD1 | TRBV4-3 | CASSPGDRYLYGYTF | TGCGCCAGCAGCCCTGGGGACAGGTACCTCTATGGCTACACCTTC
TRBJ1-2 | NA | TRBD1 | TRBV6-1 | CASSEAVGQARYGYTF | TGTGCCAGCAGTGAAGCGGTGGGACAGGCGCGCTATGGCTACACCTTC
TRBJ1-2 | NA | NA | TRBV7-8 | CASSLNRPGNYGYTF | TGTGCCAGCAGCTTGAACAGGCCGGGGAACTATGGCTACACCTTC
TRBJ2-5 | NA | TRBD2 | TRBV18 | CASSLFEREEETQYF | TGTGCCAGCTCACTGTTCGAGCGGGAGGAAGAGACCCAGTACTTC
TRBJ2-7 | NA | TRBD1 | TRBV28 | CASSPGTGAYEQYF | TGTGCCAGCAGTCCCGGGACAGGGGCCTACGAGCAGTACTTC
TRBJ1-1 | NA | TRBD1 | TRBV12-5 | CASGLTGGATFF | TGTGCTAGTGGTTTGACAGGGGGCGCGACTTTCTTT
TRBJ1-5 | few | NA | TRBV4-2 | CASSHGSASNQPQHF | TGTGCCAGCAGCCACGGATCAGCAAGCAATCAGCCCCAGCATTTT
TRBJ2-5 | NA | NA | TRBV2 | CASRSPAENWETQYF | TGTGCCAGCAGAAGCCCGGCGGAAAACTGGGAGACCCAGTACTTC
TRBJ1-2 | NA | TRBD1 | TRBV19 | CASRPGQGYYGYTF | TGTGCCAGTAGACCGGGACAGGGTTACTATGGCTACACCTTC
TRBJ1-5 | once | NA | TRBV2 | CASSSSRGDNQPQHF | TGTGCCAGCAGTTCCTCCCGCGGGGACAATCAGCCCCAGCATTTT
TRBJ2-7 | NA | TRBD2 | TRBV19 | CASQAGGRFDEQYF | TGTGCCAGCCAGGCGGGGGGTCGTTTCGACGAGCAGTACTTC
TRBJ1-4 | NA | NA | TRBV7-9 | CASSFQVANEKLFF | TGTGCCAGCAGCTTCCAAGTGGCTAATGAAAAACTGTTTTTT
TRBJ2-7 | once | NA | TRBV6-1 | CASRAVWGEQYF | TGTGCCAGCAGGGCGGTGTGGGGCGAGCAGTACTTC
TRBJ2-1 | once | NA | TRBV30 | CAWNPSSFYNEQFF | TGTGCCTGGAATCCTAGCAGCTTTTACAATGAGCAGTTCTTC
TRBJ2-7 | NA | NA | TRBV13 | CASSNRGIPYEQYF | TGTGCCAGCAGTAATAGGGGTATCCCCTACGAGCAGTACTTC
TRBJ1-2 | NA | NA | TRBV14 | CASSPYRAGYGYTF | TGTGCCAGCAGCCCCTACAGGGCAGGCTATGGCTACACCTTC
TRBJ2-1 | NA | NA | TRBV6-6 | CASTRRPGEQFF | TGTGCCAGCACACGGCGGCCTGGTGAGCAGTTCTTC
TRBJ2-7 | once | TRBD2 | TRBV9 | CASSVAPSGGYEQYF | TGTGCCAGCAGCGTAGCTCCTAGCGGAGGTTACGAGCAGTACTTC
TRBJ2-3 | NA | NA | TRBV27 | CASTPSPPDTQYF | TGTGCCAGCACCCCCTCCCCCCCAGATACGCAGTATTTT
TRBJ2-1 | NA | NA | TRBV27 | CASSLSGSWSSYNEQFF | TGTGCCAGCAGTTTATCGGGTAGCTGGAGCTCCTACAATGAGCAGTTCTTC
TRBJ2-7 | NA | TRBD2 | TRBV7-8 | CASSLFQALAVVRWPYEQYF | TGTGCCAGCAGCTTATTTCAGGCACTAGCGGTTGTCCGTTGGCCCTACGAGCAGTACTTC
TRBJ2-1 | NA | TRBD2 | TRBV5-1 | CASSLGLAVNEQFF | TGCGCCAGCAGCCTGGGACTAGCGGTCAATGAGCAGTTCTTC
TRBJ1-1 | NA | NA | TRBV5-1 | CASSTGQRPEAFF | TGCGCCAGCAGCACTGGACAGAGACCTGAAGCTTTCTTT
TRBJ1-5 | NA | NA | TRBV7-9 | CASSAEYSNQPQHF | TGTGCCAGCAGCGCAGAATATAGCAATCAGCCCCAGCATTTT
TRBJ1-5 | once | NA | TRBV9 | CASSVAGVGNQPQHF | TGTGCCAGCAGCGTAGCAGGAGTTGGGAATCAGCCCCAGCATTTT
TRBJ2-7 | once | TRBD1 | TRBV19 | CASSIRGQGAYEQYF | TGTGCCAGTAGTATCCGGGGACAGGGTGCCTACGAGCAGTACTTC
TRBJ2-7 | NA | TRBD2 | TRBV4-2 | CASSQMGHLAGYGEQYF | TGTGCCAGCAGCCAGATGGGGCATCTAGCGGGATATGGCGAGCAGTACTTC
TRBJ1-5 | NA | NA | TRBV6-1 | CASSEGRDSNQPQHF | TGTGCCAGCAGTGAAGGCAGGGATAGCAATCAGCCCCAGCATTTT
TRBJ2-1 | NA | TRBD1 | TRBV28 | CASGRTGAYNEQFF | TGTGCCAGCGGAAGGACAGGGGCCTACAATGAGCAGTTCTTC
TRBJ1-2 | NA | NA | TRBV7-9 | CASSFSKGDGYTF | TGTGCCAGCAGCTTCTCGAAGGGGGATGGCTACACCTTC
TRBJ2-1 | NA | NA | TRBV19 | CASTPSGLSYNEQFF | TGTGCCAGTACCCCTTCGGGCCTCTCCTACAATGAGCAGTTCTTC
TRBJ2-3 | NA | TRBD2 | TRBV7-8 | CASSSAEGSGSTDTQYF | TGTGCCAGCAGCTCTGCCGAGGGTAGCGGGAGCACAGATACGCAGTATTTT
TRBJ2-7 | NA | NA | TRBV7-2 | CASSSGTGITYEQYF | TGTGCCAGCAGCTCCGGAACAGGGATAACCTACGAGCAGTACTTC
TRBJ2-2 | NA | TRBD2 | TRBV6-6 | CASSRLAGSTGELFF | TGTGCCAGCAGTCGACTAGCGGGATCCACCGGGGAGCTGTTTTTT